The T cell receptor (beta chain) described here comes from a study of response to subunit inactivated influenza vaccine. Germline assignment: CDR1 LNHDA and CDR2 SQIVND (reference sequence). V shed 5 bases and J 15 bases; nucleotides not matched to a gene: 9. The CDR3 spans 12 residues. TCRdb redid the calling of the RT-PCR reads with MiXCR, one entry per CDR3 protein. The repertoire holds approximately 730,000 distinct CDR3 sequences, about 15% seen once, with around 6.5% in the top ten. The receptor was derived from a middle-aged man who received an inactivated influenza vaccine. The rearrangement uses TRBV19 and TRBJ1-5, with 8 positions matching TRBD1. Sequencing used PBMCs from blood, obtained around two weeks before vaccination. DNA for the CDR3: TGTGCCAGTAGTCCAAGGACAGGGCTTTGGCATTTT. The encoded protein is CASSPRTGLWHF.